In this sample, the clone carrying this TCR beta chain turned up a few times. Its antigen remains unknown. The sample is drawn from a study of beta chain features in type 1 diabetes. Trimming removed 1 base at V and 4 bases at J, with 7 bases between. The germline V gene has CDR1 SGHTA and CDR2 FQGNSA. CDR3 length: 14 residues. The study reverse transcribed the entire isolated RNA, so it sequenced expressed TCRB transcripts. Generated by immunoSEQ multiplex PCR, the TCRdb table keeps only in-frame clones and is missing some. Of roughly 250,000 clones listed, roughly 21% are singletons. General study findings and limits: When Type 1 diabetes patients were examined, their TCRB CDR3s proved moderately but significantly shorter in all four CD4+ subsets.

This TCR was recovered from a woman aged 40-49 years with type 1 diabetes. What was sequenced was naive CD4+ T cells from blood. The chain links TRBV7-2 to TRBJ1-4, with D maybe TRBD1 (5 bases). The CDR3 nucleotides are TGTGCCAGCAGCTTAGGACAGCTTAATGAAAAACTGTTTTTT. Translation gives CASSLGQLNEKLFF.